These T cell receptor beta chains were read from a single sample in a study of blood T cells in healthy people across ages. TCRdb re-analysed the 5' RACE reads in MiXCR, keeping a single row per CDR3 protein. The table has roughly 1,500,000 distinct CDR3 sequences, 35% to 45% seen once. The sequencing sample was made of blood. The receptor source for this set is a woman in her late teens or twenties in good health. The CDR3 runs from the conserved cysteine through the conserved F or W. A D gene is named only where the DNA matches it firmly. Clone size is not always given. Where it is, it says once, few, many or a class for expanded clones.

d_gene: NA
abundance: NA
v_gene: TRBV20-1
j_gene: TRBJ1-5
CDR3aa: CSARGQGEASNQPQHF
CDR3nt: TGCAGTGCTAGGGGGCAGGGCGAGGCGAGCAATCAGCCCCAGCATTTT

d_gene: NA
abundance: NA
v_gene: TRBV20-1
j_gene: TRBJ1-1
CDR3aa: CSAREDNTEAFF
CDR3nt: TGCAGTGCTAGAGAGGATAACACTGAAGCTTTCTTT

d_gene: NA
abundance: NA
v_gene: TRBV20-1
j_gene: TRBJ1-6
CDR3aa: CREIDIPLSTPSYNSPLHF
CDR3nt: TGCAGGGAAATCGACATTCCCCTGTCGACTCCCTCCTATAATTCACCCCTCCACTTT

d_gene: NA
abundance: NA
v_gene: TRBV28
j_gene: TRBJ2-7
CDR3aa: CASSALTGYEQYF
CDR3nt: TGTGCCAGCAGTGCGTTGACAGGCTACGAGCAGTACTTC

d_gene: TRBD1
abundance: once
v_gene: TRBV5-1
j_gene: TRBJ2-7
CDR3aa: CASSLVGQGGFNEQYF
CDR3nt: TGCGCCAGCAGCTTGGTAGGACAGGGGGGCTTCAATGAGCAGTACTTC

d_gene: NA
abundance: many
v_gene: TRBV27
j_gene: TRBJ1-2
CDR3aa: CASSLRGSYTF
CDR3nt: TGTGCCAGCAGCTTAAGGGGAAGCTACACCTTC

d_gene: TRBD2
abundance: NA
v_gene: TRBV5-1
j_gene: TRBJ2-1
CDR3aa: CASGPGTRGPDSYNEQFF
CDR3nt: TGCGCCAGCGGCCCCGGGACTAGAGGGCCCGACTCCTACAATGAGCAGTTCTTC

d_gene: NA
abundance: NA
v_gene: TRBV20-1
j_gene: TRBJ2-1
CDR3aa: CSARPRDSPNEQFF
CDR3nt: TGCAGTGCGCGCCCACGGGACTCCCCCAATGAGCAGTTCTTC

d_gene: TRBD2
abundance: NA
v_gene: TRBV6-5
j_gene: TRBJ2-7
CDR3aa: CASATSGSSYEQYF
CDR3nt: TGTGCCAGCGCGACTAGCGGGAGCTCCTACGAGCAGTACTTC

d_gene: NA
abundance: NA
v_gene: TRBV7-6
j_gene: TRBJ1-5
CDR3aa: CASSLGGGSGTQPQHF
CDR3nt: TGTGCCAGCAGCTTAGGGGGGGGCTCCGGGACTCAGCCCCAGCATTTT

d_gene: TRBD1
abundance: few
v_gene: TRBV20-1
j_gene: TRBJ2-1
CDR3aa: CSARDPLTGGSYNEQFF
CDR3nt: TGCAGTGCTAGAGACCCTCTGACAGGGGGTTCCTACAATGAGCAGTTCTTC

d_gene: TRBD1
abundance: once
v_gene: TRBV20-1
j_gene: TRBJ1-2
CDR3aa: CSARETGAAGYTF
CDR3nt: TGCAGTGCTAGAGAGACAGGGGCTGCTGGCTACACCTTC

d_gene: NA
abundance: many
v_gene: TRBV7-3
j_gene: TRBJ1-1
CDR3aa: CASSWTVNTEAFF
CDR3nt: TGTGCCAGCAGTTGGACAGTGAACACTGAAGCTTTCTTT

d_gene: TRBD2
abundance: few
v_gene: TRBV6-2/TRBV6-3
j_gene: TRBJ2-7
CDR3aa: CASSEPGLAWYEQYF
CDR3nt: TGTGCCAGCAGCGAGCCGGGACTAGCGTGGTACGAGCAGTACTTC

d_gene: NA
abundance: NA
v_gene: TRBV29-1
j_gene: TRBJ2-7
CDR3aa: CSVERPGTSSYEQYF
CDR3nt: TGCAGCGTTGAAAGGCCGGGAACCAGCTCCTACGAGCAGTACTTC

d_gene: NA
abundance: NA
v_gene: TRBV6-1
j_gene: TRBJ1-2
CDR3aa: CASVGQKVSGYTF
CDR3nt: TGTGCCAGCGTTGGACAGAAAGTCTCTGGCTACACCTTC

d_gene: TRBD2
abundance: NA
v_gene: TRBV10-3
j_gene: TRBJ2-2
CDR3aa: CIISESGRDTGELFF
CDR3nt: TGTATCATCAGTGAGTCAGGGAGGGACACCGGGGAGCTGTTTTTT

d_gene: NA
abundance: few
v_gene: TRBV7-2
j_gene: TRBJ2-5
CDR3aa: CASSLGESQETQYF
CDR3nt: TGTGCCAGTTCGTTGGGGGAGTCGCAAGAGACCCAGTACTTC

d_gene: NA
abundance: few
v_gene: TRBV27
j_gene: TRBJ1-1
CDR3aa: CASSQRTGLGTEAFF
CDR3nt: TGTGCCAGCAGTCAAAGAACAGGGCTAGGCACTGAAGCTTTCTTT

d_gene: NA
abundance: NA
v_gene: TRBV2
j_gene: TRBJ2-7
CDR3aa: CASVTGAYEQYF
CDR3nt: TGTGCCAGTGTGACGGGCGCCTACGAGCAGTACTTC

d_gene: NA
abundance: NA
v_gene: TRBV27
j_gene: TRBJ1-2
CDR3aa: CASSSRGQNYGYTF
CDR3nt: TGTGCCAGCAGTTCTCGGGGACAAAACTATGGCTACACCTTC

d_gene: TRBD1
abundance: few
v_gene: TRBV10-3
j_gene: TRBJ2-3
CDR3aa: CAIRTDRGSTDTQYF
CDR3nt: TGTGCCATCAGGACCGACAGGGGGAGCACAGATACGCAGTATTTT

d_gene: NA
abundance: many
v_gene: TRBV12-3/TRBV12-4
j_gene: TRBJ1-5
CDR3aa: CASSPGNQPQHF
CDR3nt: TGTGCCAGCAGCCCTGGGAATCAGCCCCAGCATTTT

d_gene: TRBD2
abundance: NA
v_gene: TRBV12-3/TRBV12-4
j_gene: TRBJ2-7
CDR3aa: CASTSPISIAGKQYF
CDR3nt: TGTGCCAGCACTAGTCCCATATCGATAGCGGGAAAGCAGTACTTC

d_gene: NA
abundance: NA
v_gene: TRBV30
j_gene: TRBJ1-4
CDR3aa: CAWSRRGTNEKLFF
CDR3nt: TGTGCCTGGAGTCGCAGGGGTACTAATGAAAAACTGTTTTTT

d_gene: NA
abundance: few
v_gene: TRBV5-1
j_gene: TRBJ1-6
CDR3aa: CASSSGLNENSPLHF
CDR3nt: TGCGCCAGCAGCTCGGGACTAAATGAAAATTCACCCCTCCACTTT

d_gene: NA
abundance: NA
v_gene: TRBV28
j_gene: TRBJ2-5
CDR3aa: CASSRLGVNQIEETQYF
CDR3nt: TGTGCCAGCAGCCGTTTGGGGGTGAACCAAATCGAAGAGACCCAGTACTTC

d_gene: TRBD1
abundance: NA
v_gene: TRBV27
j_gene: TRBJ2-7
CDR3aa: CASSSAGTGFYEQYF
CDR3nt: TGTGCCAGCAGTTCAGCAGGGACAGGGTTCTACGAGCAGTACTTC

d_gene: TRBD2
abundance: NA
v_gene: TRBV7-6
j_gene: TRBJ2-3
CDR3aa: CASNLLAGGTTDTQYF
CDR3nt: TGTGCCAGCAACTTATTAGCGGGGGGGACCACAGATACGCAGTATTTT

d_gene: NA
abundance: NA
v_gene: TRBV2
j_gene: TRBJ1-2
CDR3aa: CASSEGLTGPYGYTF
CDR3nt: TGTGCCAGCAGTGAAGGGCTAACAGGGCCCTATGGCTACACCTTC

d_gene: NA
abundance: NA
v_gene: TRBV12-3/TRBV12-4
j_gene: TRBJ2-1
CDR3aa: CASTLWGTRSGPADNEQFF
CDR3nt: TGTGCCAGCACCCTGTGGGGGACCCGTAGCGGCCCGGCCGACAATGAGCAGTTCTTC

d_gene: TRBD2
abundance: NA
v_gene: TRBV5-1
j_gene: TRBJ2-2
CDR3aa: CASSLDSGGSGELFF
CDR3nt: TGCGCCAGCAGCTTGGATAGCGGGGGAAGCGGGGAGCTGTTTTTT

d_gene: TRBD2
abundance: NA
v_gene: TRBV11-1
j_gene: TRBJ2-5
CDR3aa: CASSLAGVTPETQYF
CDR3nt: TGTGCCAGCAGCCTAGCGGGGGTTACCCCGGAGACCCAGTACTTC

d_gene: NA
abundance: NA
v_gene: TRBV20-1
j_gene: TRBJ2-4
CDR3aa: CSAREGAAKNIQYF
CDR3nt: TGCAGTGCTAGAGAAGGAGCTGCCAAAAACATTCAGTACTTC

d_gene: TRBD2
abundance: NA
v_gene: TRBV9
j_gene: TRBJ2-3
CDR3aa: CASSGGRGGSTSTDTQYF
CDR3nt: TGTGCCAGCAGCGGTGGGCGGGGGGGCTCCACTAGCACAGATACGCAGTATTTT

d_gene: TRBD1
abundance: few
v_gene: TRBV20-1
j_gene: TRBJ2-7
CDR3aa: CSATRTGGHYEQYF
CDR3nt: TGCAGTGCTACCAGGACAGGGGGCCACTACGAGCAGTACTTC

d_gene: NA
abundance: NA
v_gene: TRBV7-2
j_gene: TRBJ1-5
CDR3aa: CASSLGAGKQPQHF
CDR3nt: TGTGCCAGCAGCTTAGGCGCAGGGAAACAGCCCCAGCATTTT

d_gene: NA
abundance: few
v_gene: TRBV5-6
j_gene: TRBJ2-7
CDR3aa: CASSLERSPYEQYF
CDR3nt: TGTGCCAGCAGCTTGGAACGGAGCCCGTACGAGCAGTACTTC

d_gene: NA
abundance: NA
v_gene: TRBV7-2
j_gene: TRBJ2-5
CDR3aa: CASRNSQRYHETQYF
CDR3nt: TGTGCCAGCAGGAATAGCCAGAGGTACCATGAGACCCAGTACTTC

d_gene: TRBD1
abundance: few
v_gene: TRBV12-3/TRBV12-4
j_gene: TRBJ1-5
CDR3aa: CASSSRGHNQPQHF
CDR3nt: TGTGCCAGCAGTTCCAGGGGGCACAATCAGCCCCAGCATTTT

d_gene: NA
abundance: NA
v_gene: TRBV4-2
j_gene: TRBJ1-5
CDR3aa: CASSQPEEPQHF
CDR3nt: TGTGCCAGCAGCCAACCCGAGGAGCCCCAGCATTTT

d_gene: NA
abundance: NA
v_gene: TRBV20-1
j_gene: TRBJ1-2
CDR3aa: CSARTAQVYGYTF
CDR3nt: TGCAGTGCTAGGACGGCTCAGGTATATGGCTACACCTTC

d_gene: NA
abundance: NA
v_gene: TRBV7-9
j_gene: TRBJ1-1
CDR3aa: CASSPEVTEAFF
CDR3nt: TGTGCCAGCAGCCCCGAGGTCACTGAAGCTTTCTTT

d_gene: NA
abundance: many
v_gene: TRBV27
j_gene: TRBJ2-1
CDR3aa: CASSLSHRNEQFF
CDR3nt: TGTGCCAGCAGTTTGAGTCATCGCAATGAGCAGTTCTTC